The text below deals with one T cell receptor (beta chain). Other DNA sequences within the sample encode an identical CDR3. These data belong to a study of blood T cell repertoires in COVID-19. The authors' processing: Amplifying reference gene primers gave estimates of nucleated cell counts. Produced via immunoSEQ multiplex PCR; TCRdb's table is partial and in-frame only. V, J and clone size reflect that table, while D and trimming were determined from the DNA. The sample shows more than 300,000 clones, more than 85% of them seen only once. Enrolled through a virtual design, the participants were between roughly 18 and 95 years of age and came from some 25 US areas. Assignment of participants to cohorts was predicated upon participant-reported clinical history. Those designated as exposed participants met a COVID-19 case within 2 weeks before study entry. CDR1 is SGDLS and CDR2 is YYNGEE in the germline V gene. The V end lost 0 bases, the J end lost 4 bases, and 13 bases lay between the germline ends. The CDR3 consists of 15 residues.

The sample consisted of PBMCs or T cells enriched from blood (not recorded which). The source is a woman under 40 who had been exposed to COVID-19. The chain couples TRBV9 to TRBJ1-2; a possible D gene is TRBD1 (6 bases). This CDR3 is CASSVESRGSYGYTF. In DNA form, the CDR3 reads TGTGCCAGCAGCGTAGAATCGAGGGGGTCCTATGGCTACACCTTC.